This is a list of T cell receptor beta chains from one sample in a study of shared clonotypes between healthy human individuals. Assay: immunoSEQ multiplex PCR; the TCRdb copy retains only in-frame clones and omits some. This sample yields roughly 95,000 clones, of which about half are seen a single time; over 13% belongs to the top ten. Sequencing input: PBMCs. The receptor set was obtained from a middle-aged woman in good health. Some clones in this sample may be carry-over from other donors' samples. The CDR3 runs from the conserved cysteine through the conserved F or W. Each record gives: V gene, J gene, CDR3 protein.

V: TRBV29-1
J: TRBJ2-3
CDR3: CSGRDGGITDTQYF

V: TRBV9
J: TRBJ1-2
CDR3: CASSLPAGQGYGYTF

V: TRBV6-6
J: TRBJ2-7
CDR3: CASMDRTRGYEQYF

V: TRBV11-1
J: TRBJ2-7
CDR3: CASSFLRYSPYEQYF

V: TRBV25-1
J: TRBJ2-1
CDR3: CASTEWGYNEQFF

V: TRBV15
J: TRBJ1-2
CDR3: CATSREQANYGYTF

V: TRBV5-1
J: TRBJ1-5
CDR3: CASSLAGDNNQPQHF

V: TRBV29-1
J: TRBJ1-2
CDR3: CSVEDEGRAGGYTF

V: TRBV30
J: TRBJ1-1
CDR3: CAWRWGQGDTEAFF

V: TRBV9
J: TRBJ1-2
CDR3: CASSPGGAASYGYTF

V: TRBV18
J: TRBJ1-2
CDR3: CASSEDRANYGYTF

V: TRBV7-7
J: TRBJ1-5
CDR3: CASSANRDQPQHF

V: TRBV29-1
J: TRBJ2-7
CDR3: CSVEGQTDYEQYF

V: TRBV7-9
J: TRBJ2-3
CDR3: CASSLDGLGPDTQYF

V: TRBV15
J: TRBJ2-4
CDR3: CATSRALMENIQYF

V: TRBV19
J: TRBJ2-1
CDR3: CASSGLGTSEQFF

V: TRBV19
J: TRBJ2-1
CDR3: CASTTPGLAGANEQFF

V: TRBV7-2
J: TRBJ2-7
CDR3: CASSLGDGYEQYF

V: TRBV30
J: TRBJ1-1
CDR3: CATGTENTEAFF

V: TRBV30
J: TRBJ2-7
CDR3: CAWGYRSYEQYF

V: TRBV30
J: TRBJ2-1
CDR3: CAWSQTSFEQFF

V: TRBV4-1
J: TRBJ2-1
CDR3: CASSVSGEQFF